A single sample is the source of the 25 T cell receptor beta chains below, sequenced in a study of cytomegalovirus exposure and HLA in healthy donors. The PCR ran on 60 Vbeta and 13 Jbeta primers. Clones were read by immunoSEQ multiplex PCR, and TCRdb kept only the in-frame ones, dropping some. The sample has 200,000 to 250,000 clones, approximately 84% seen once. Sequenced material: PBMCs. The receptors were gathered from a girl aged 2-10 years in good health and CMV-seronegative.

V gene TRBV12-5 combines with J gene TRBJ1-2; 9 bases align to TRBD1. The CDR3 sequence is 15 residues long. Germline assignment: CDR1 LGHNT and CDR2 FRNRAP. V shed 4 bases, J shed 4 bases, and the junction held 7 bases outside the gene matches. The CDR3 loop is CASGWDRAHFYGYTF. For the CDR3, the DNA is TGTGCTAGTGGTTGGGACAGGGCCCACTTCTATGGCTACACCTTC.

The chain has TRBV5-4 and TRBJ1-1; D is unclear. Trimming shortened V by 0 bases and J by 1 base, and 4 bases separated the two germline ends. The CDR3 is 13 amino acids. Germline values: CDR1 SGHNT, CDR2 YYREEE (reference sequence). The CDR3: CASSLGGNTEAFF. CDR3 nucleotide sequence: TGTGCCAGCAGCTTGGGAGGGAACACTGAAGCTTTCTTT.

The chain has TRBV6-5 and TRBJ2-1, with 7 bases identical to TRBD1. The CDR3 has 15 amino acids. Germline loops: CDR1 MNHEY, CDR2 SVGAGI. The junction had 5 bases not matched to a gene; V was cut back by 4 bases and J by 2 bases. The CDR3 region is CASSLQGRPYNEQFF. The CDR3 bases are TGTGCCAGCAGTTTACAGGGGAGACCCTACAATGAGCAGTTCTTC.

This clone was counted once. For the CDR3, the DNA is TGTGCCAGCAGTTTACGGGGAGGTTTTGGGGCCAACGTCCTGACTTTC. Encoded protein: CASSLRGGFGANVLTF. The genes are TRBV27 and TRBJ2-6, with D maybe TRBD2 (6 bases). CDR1 is MNHEY, CDR2 SMNVEV, per germline (reference sequence). CDR3 length: 16 residues. V shed 2 bases and J shed 3 bases, with 11 bases lying between them.

V usage is TRBV5-1 and J usage is TRBJ2-7; 7 bases line up with TRBD2. From germline, CDR1 is SGHRS and CDR2 YFSETQ. The CDR3 totals 16 residues. Trimming cost V 1 base and J 6 bases; bases outside gene matches: 13. CDR3 protein: CASSLIEGGPGREQYF. The CDR3 DNA reads as TGCGCCAGCAGCTTGATAGAGGGAGGGCCTGGTCGCGAGCAGTACTTC.

The V gene is TRBV7-9, the J gene TRBJ2-5; maybe TRBD1 (6 bases). The V gene's germline CDR1 is SEHNR and CDR2 FQNEAQ (reference sequence). Trimming took off 1 base at V and 5 bases at J, with 8 bases between the two ends. This CDR3 region has 13 residues. The CDR3 sequence is CASSLVQGETQYF. DNA of the CDR3: TGTGCCAGCAGCTTAGTCCAGGGGGAGACCCAGTACTTC. Full variable domain (remainder filled in from reference TRBV7-9 and TRBJ2-5): DTGVSQNPRHKITKRGQNVTFRCDPISEHNRLYWYRQTLGQGPEFLTYFQNEAQLEKSRLLSDRFSAERPKGSFSTLEIQRTEQGDSAMYLCASSLVQGETQYFGPGTRLLVL.

The CDR3 protein is CASSPTLTDTQYF. The CDR3 DNA reads TGTGCCAGCTCACCAACTTTGACAGATACGCAGTATTTT. V and J are TRBV18 and TRBJ2-3; D is unresolved. The V end lost 2 bases, the J end lost 3 bases, and 6 bases lay between the germline ends. CDR1 is KGHSH and CDR2 is LQKENI in the germline V gene. The CDR3 is made up of 13 amino acids.

Comment on this clone: The same CDR3 arises from other DNA sequences in this sample as well. V and J are TRBV4-1 and TRBJ2-7; 9 nucleotides line up with TRBD2. Germline V gene lookup returns CDR1 MGHRA and CDR2 YSYEKL. The CDR3 is 15 amino acids. J was trimmed by 0 bases and V by 0 bases; bases with no gene match: 0. CDR3: CASSQDSGSSYEQYF. Here the CDR3 DNA reads TGCGCCAGCAGCCAAGATAGCGGGAGCTCCTACGAGCAGTACTTC.

The chain has TRBV5-1 and TRBJ2-3; 7 nucleotides line up with TRBD1. The trim removed 3 bases at V and 6 bases at J, leaving 13 bases unmatched. This CDR3 is 16 amino acids long. Germline V CDR1 and CDR2: SGHRS, YFSETQ. CDR3 sequence: CASSSHRDSLRDTQYF. DNA of the CDR3: TGCGCCAGCAGCTCTCACCGGGACAGCCTAAGGGATACGCAGTATTTT.

This clone was seen only a few times. The chain links TRBV4-1 to TRBJ1-3; 8 bases fit TRBD1. The CDR3 runs 15 residues. Germline CDR1 and CDR2: MGHRA and YSYEKL. Trimming at V came to 4 bases and at J to 2 bases, leaving 4 bases not matched to a gene. The CDR3, as DNA: TGCGCCAGCAGCCCAACGACAGGGGCTGGAAACACCATATATTTT. Its translation is CASSPTTGAGNTIYF.

V is TRBV28 and J is TRBJ1-1, with D perhaps TRBD1 (5 bases). The CDR3 is made up of 12 amino acids. Per the germline V gene, CDR1 is MDHEN and CDR2 is SYDVKM. Trimming removed 3 bases from V and 11 bases from J, with 13 bases in between. CDR3 DNA: TGTGCCAGCAGTTTTCTTCGGGGGTATGCTTTCTTT. Protein product: CASSFLRGYAFF.

The V gene is TRBV12-5, the J gene TRBJ1-1; 7 bases line up with TRBD1. The V and J ends lost 10 bases and 1 base, in that order; junction bases with no gene match: 6. The CDR3 consists of 13 residues. Germline V gene lookup returns CDR1 LGHNT and CDR2 FRNRAP. CDR3 in amino acids: CATTGWGNTEAFF. The CDR3 bases are TGTGCTACGACAGGGTGGGGGAACACTGAAGCTTTCTTT.

The chain uses TRBV5-4 and TRBJ2-7; 9 bases fit TRBD1. The CDR3 totals 14 residues. V trimming: 5 bases; J trimming: 2 bases; junction bases outside the gene matches: 5. In germline, CDR1 is SGHNT, CDR2 YYREEE (reference sequence). CDR3 nucleotides: TGTGCCAGCAGTTCCGGGACAGGGCCCTACGAGCAGTACTTC. Its translation: CASSSGTGPYEQYF.

The chain has TRBV7-9 and TRBJ1-1; unclear D gene. This CDR3 region has 14 residues. V was shortened by 5 bases and J by 10 bases, with 20 bases between the two germline ends. Germline V CDR1 and CDR2: SEHNR, FQNEAQ (reference sequence). The DNA for the CDR3 is TGTGCCAGCAGCCAAAAGCTAGGGAGGTCTGGAGCTTTCTTT. Protein sequence: CASSQKLGRSGAFF.

The rearrangement links TRBV5-1 to TRBJ2-5, with TRBD2 identical over 9 bases. The J call is uncertain, as TRBJ2-7 better fits the DNA end. CDR1 SGHRS and CDR2 YFSETQ come from the germline V gene. The CDR3 length is 16 residues. CDR3 amino acids: CASSPPGTSWNYEQYF. Written as DNA, the CDR3 is TGCGCCAGCAGCCCACCCGGGACTAGCTGGAACTACGAGCAGTACTTC.

The chain uses TRBV5-8 and TRBJ1-5; unclear D gene. V was trimmed by 1 base and J by 0 bases, leaving 5 bases between them. CDR3 size: 14 residues. In germline, CDR1 is SGHTS, CDR2 YDEGEE. CDR3: CASSLRPSNQPQHF. The CDR3 bases are TGTGCCAGCAGCTTGCGTCCTAGCAATCAGCCCCAGCATTTT.

The J gene is TRBJ1-4, the V gene TRBV15, with D tentatively TRBD1 (5 bases). Looked up from germline, CDR1 is LNHNV and CDR2 is YYDKDF (reference sequence). V was trimmed by 11 bases and J by 3 bases, leaving 13 bases between them. The CDR3 consists of 13 residues. Here the CDR3 reads CAAQGKSNEKLFF. The DNA of the CDR3 is TGTGCCGCCCAGGGTAAATCTAATGAAAAACTGTTTTTT.

The rearrangement uses TRBV10-1 and TRBJ2-7; 8 bases match TRBD1. The CDR3 contains 16 residues. V lost 2 bases, J lost 0 bases, and 6 bases stayed unmatched. Germline loops: CDR1 WNHNN, CDR2 SYGVQD (reference sequence). CDR3 loop: CASSEGGTGVSYEQYF. The CDR3 DNA reads TGCGCCAGCAGTGAGGGGGGGACAGGTGTCTCCTACGAGCAGTACTTC.

The V call is TRBV7-9, the J call TRBJ1-2; TRBD1 aligns across 8 bases. Germline CDR1 and CDR2: SEHNR and FQNEAQ (reference sequence). V was pared by 2 bases and J by 7 bases, with 9 bases of the junction left unmatched. The CDR3 runs 15 residues. CDR3 sequence: CASSLIGQGGGGYTF. In nucleotides, the CDR3 is TGTGCCAGCAGCTTAATAGGACAGGGCGGCGGTGGCTACACCTTC.

This chain links TRBV10-1 with TRBJ2-1, with 11 bases that match TRBD1. Trimming at V came to 4 bases and at J to 8 bases, leaving 7 bases not matched to a gene. The germline gives CDR1 WNHNN, CDR2 SYGVQD (reference sequence). The CDR3 totals 15 residues. CDR3: CASSGKGTGGHEQFF. The CDR3 bases are TGCGCCAGCAGTGGGAAGGGGACAGGGGGGCATGAGCAGTTCTTC.

This sequence joins TRBV19 and TRBJ2-5; 8 positions agree with TRBD1. V gave up 6 bases and J gave up 5 bases; unmatched junction bases: 5. CDR3 length: 13 residues. From germline, CDR1 is LNHDA and CDR2 SQIVND (reference sequence). The CDR3 region has the DNA TGTGCCAGTAGCCCCGGGACAGGCGAGACCCAGTACTTC. Its translation: CASSPGTGETQYF.

This clone was detected a few times. The rearrangement joins TRBV6-1 to TRBJ2-7, with 9 bases fitting TRBD2. After removal of 5 bases from V and 5 bases from J, the junction contained 1 base not matched to a gene. The germline CDR1 and CDR2 sequences are MNHNS and SASEGT. There are 12 residues in the CDR3. CDR3 sequence: CASSWTSDEQYF. In DNA, the CDR3 is TGTGCCAGCAGTTGGACTAGCGACGAGCAGTACTTC.

The CDR3 DNA sequence: TGTGCCAGCAGCTTTGTGGTTCAGGCAGGCGGCTACACCTTC. Translated: CASSFVVQAGGYTF. This chain joins TRBV5-6 and TRBJ1-2, with D unclear. This CDR3 contains 14 residues. The germline V and J ends were trimmed by 2 bases and 8 bases, with 16 bases remaining between them. CDR1 SGHDT and CDR2 YYEEEE come from the germline V gene.

The chain recombines TRBV6-5 with TRBJ2-4; TRBD2 agrees at 7 bases. Trimming took 6 bases from V and 16 from J; bases not matched to a gene: 18. The CDR3 contains 14 residues. CDR1 is MNHEY, CDR2 SVGAGI, per germline. The DNA for the CDR3 is TGTGCCAGCAGCCCATCTGGGTCGGGGGGAGCCGGCTACTTC. Residues: CASSPSGSGGAGYF.

The rearrangement uses TRBV1 and TRBJ1-5. TRBV1 is shown as a pseudogene. The CDR3 extends over 17 amino acids. Written as DNA, the CDR3 is TGCACCAGCAGCCAAGCGAGGGGAGGGGCTAGCAATCAGCCCCAGCATTTT. Protein product: CTSSQARGGASNQPQHF.